This T cell receptor (beta chain) was captured by sequencing in a study of blood T cells in healthy people across ages. The study, taken as a whole, reports: There was no known CMV status for donors, so expanded clonotype changes were possibly confounded. What prevented conclusive comparison of naive and antigen-experienced cells was that PBMCs were unsorted.

Approximately 10 milliliters was the volume of peripheral blood drawn from each donor. This clonotype was counted only a few times. The antigen is unknown. A sample-barcoded 5' primer and a J-beta primer mix were used in a second PCR of about 7 to 12 cycles. All cDNA molecules were each tagged by a template-switch adaptor with 12 random nucleotides. TCRdb reprocessed the 5' RACE reads via MiXCR and lists one record per CDR3 protein. The table includes over 550,000 distinct CDR3 sequences, about 30% detected once. The receptor was derived from a woman older than 75 in good health. The specimen was blood.

The CDR3 DNA sequence: TGTGCCAGCAGCCCGCGGGGGGGCCAAAGTACAGATACGCAGTATTTT. As protein: CASSPRGGQSTDTQYF. The V call is TRBV9, the J call TRBJ2-3; TRBD2 matches at 9 bases. The V gene's germline CDR1 is SGDLS and CDR2 YYNGEE. The CDR3 sequence is 16 residues long. Trimming took 4 bases from V and 3 from J; bases not matched to a gene: 9.